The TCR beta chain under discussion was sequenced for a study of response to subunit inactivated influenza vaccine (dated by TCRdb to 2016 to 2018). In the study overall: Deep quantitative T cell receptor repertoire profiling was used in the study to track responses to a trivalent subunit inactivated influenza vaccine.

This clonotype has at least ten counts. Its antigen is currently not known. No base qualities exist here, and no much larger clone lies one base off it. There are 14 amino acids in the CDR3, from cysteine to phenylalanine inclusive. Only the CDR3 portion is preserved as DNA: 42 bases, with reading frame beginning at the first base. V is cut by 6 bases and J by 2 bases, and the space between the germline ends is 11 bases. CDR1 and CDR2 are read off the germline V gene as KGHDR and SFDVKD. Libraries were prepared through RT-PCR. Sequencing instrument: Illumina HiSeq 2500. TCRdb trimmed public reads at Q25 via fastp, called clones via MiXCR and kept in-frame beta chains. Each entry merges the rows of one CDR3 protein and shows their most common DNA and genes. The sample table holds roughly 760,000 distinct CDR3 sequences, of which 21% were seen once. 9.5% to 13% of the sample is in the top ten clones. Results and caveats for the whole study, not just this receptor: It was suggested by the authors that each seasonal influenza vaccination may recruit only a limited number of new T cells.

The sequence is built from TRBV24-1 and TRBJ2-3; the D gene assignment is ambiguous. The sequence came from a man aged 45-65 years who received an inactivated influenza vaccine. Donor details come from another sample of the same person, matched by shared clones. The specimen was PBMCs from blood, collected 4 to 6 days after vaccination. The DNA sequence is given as TGTGCCACCAGTAGCGCAGATTCCACAGATACGCAGTATTTT. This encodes CATSSADSTDTQYF.